This T cell receptor (beta chain) was found in a study of blood T cell repertoires in COVID-19. Sequencing used immunoSEQ multiplex PCR; TCRdb keeps in-frame clones, though not all of them. The repertoire consists of over 85,000 clones, with about 90% occurring once and the leading ten covering around 4.4%. The germline V gene encodes CDR1 MRHNA and CDR2 SNTAGT. This CDR3 comprises 13 residues. The ends were cut back, 2 bases at V and 5 bases at J, with 6 bases in the middle. The clonotype comes from a man between 18 and 29 years old with acute or convalescent COVID-19. The material sequenced was peripheral blood. This rearrangement joins TRBV6-4 to TRBJ2-2; D possibly corresponds to TRBD2 (5 bases). The CDR3 DNA is TGTGCCAGCAGTGACACTAGTACCGGGGAGCTGTTTTTT. Amino acids: CASSDTSTGELFF.